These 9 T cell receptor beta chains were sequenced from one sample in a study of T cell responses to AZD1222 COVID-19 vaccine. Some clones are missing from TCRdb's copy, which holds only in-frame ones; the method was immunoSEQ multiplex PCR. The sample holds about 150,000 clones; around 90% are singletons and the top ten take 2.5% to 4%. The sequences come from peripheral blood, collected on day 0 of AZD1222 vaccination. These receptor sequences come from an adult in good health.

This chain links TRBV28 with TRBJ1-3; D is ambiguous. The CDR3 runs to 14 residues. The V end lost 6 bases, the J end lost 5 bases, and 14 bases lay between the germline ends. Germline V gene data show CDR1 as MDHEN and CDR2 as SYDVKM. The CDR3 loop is CASSPTMQRNTIYF. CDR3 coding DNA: TGTGCCAGCAGCCCGACCATGCAGAGAAACACCATATATTTT.

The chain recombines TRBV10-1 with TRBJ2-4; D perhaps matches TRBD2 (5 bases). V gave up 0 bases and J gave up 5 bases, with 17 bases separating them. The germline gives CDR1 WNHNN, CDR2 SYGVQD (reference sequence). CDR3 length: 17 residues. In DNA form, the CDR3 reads TGCGCCAGCAGTGAGTCTATCGGGGAGATACCTCAAAACATTCAGTACTTC. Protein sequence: CASSESIGEIPQNIQYF.

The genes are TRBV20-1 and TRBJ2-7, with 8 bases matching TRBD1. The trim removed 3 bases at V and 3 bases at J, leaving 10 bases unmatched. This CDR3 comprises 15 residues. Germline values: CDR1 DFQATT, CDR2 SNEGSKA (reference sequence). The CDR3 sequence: CSASQVSGQVYEQYF. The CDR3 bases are TGCAGTGCTAGTCAGGTATCGGGACAGGTCTACGAGCAGTACTTC.

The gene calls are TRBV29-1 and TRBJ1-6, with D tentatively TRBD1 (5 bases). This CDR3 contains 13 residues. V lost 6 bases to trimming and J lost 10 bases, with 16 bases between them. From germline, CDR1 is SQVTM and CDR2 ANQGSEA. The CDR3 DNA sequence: TGCAGCGTCGGGCAGGGCGGTGGGTCACCCCTCCACTTT. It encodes CSVGQGGGSPLHF. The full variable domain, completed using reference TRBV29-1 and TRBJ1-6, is SAVISQKPSRDICQRGTSLTIQCQVDSQVTMMFWYRQQPGQSLTLIATANQGSEATYESGFVIDKFPISRPNLTFSTLTVSNMSPEDSSIYLCSVGQGGGSPLHFGNGTRLTVT.

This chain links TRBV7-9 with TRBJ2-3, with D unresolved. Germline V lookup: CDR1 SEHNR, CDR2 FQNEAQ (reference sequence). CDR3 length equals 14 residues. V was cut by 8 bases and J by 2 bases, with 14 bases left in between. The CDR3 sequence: CASVGRPSTDTQYF. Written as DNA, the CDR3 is TGTGCCAGCGTCGGCCGACCTTCCACAGATACGCAGTATTTT.

The CDR3 is CASSYSGELGAITDTQYF. For the CDR3, the DNA is TGTGCCAGCAGTTATAGCGGGGAGCTCGGAGCAATCACAGATACGCAGTATTTT. The V gene is TRBV28, the J gene TRBJ2-3; 8 bases are shared with TRBD2. The CDR3 runs to 18 residues. Trimming took 4 bases from V and 2 from J; bases not matched to a gene: 14. Per germline, CDR1 MDHEN and CDR2 SYDVKM.

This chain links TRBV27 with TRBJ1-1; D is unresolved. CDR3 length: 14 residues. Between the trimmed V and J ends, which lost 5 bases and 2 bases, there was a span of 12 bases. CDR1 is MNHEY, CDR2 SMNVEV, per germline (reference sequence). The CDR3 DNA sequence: TGTGCCAGCAGTACACACAGCCGTAACACTGAAGCTTTCTTT. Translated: CASSTHSRNTEAFF.

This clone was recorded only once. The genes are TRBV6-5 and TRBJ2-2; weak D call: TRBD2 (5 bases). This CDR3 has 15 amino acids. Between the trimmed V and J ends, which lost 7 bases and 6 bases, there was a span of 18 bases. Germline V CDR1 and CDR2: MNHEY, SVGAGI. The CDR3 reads CASTLTGTRAGELFF. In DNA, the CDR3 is TGTGCCAGCACCCTCACGGGAACAAGGGCCGGGGAGCTGTTTTTT.

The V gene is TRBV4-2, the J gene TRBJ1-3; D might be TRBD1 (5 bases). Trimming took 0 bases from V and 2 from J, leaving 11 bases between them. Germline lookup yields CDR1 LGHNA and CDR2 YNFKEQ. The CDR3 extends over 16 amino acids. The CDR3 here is CASSQESGQAGNTIYF. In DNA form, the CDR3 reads TGTGCCAGCAGCCAAGAGTCGGGGCAGGCTGGAAACACCATATATTTT.